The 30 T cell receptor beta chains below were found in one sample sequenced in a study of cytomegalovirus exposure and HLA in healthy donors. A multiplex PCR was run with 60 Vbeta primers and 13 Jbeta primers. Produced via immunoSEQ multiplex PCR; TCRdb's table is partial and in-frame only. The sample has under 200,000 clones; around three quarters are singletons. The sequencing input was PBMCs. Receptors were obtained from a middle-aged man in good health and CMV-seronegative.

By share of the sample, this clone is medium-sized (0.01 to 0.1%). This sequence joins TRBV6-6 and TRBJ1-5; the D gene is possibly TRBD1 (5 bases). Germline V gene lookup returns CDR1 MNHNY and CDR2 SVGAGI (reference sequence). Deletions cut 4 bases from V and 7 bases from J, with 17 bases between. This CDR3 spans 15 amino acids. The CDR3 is CASSSLGPPKQPQHF. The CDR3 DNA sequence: TGTGCCAGCAGTTCCTTGGGGCCACCCAAGCAGCCCCAGCATTTT.

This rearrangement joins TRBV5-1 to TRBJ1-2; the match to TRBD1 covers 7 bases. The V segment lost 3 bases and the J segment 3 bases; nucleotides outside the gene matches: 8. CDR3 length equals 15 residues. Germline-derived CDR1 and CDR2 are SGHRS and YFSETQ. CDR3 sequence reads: CASSSQTGSDYGYTF. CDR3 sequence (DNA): TGCGCCAGCAGCTCCCAGACAGGGTCGGACTATGGCTACACCTTC.

The CDR3 DNA reads TGTGCCAGCAGTGCCCACCGGGACAGTAACTATGGCTACACCTTC. Translated: CASSAHRDSNYGYTF. The chain carries TRBV25-1 and TRBJ1-2; 7 nucleotides agree with TRBD1. Per germline, CDR1 MGHDK and CDR2 SYGVNS. V lost 4 bases, J lost 1 base, and 6 bases stayed unmatched. This CDR3 has 15 amino acids.

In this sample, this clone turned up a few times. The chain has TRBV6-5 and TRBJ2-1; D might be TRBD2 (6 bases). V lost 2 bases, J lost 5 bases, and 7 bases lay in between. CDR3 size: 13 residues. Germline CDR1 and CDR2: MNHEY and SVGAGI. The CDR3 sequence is CASSYRLDNEQFF. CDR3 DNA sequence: TGTGCCAGCAGTTACCGACTAGACAATGAGCAGTTCTTC.

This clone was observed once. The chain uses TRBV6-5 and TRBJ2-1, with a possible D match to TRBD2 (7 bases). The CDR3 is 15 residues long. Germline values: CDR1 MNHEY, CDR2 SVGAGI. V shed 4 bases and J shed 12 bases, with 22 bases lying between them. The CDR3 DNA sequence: TGTGCCAGCAGTTTAAACATCGAGGGGGGGGGCCGGCAGTTCTTC. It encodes CASSLNIEGGGRQFF.

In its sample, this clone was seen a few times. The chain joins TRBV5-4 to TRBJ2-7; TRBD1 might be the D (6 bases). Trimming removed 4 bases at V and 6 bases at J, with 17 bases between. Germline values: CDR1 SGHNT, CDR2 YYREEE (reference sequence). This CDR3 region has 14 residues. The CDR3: CASSPGTRGSEQYV. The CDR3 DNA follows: TGTGCCAGCAGCCCCGGGACAAGAGGTTCCGAGCAGTACGTC.

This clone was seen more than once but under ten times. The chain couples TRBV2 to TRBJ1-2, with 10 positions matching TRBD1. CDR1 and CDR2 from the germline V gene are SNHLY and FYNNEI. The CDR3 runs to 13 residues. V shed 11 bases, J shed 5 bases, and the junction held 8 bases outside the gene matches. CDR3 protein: CAAEGQGSYGYTF. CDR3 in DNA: TGTGCCGCTGAGGGACAGGGGTCGTATGGCTACACCTTC.

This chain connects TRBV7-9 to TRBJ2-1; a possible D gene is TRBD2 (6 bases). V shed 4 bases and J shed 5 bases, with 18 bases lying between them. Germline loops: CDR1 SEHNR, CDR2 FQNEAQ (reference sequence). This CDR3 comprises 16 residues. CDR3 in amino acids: CASSSRPGAIDNEQFF. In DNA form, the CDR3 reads TGTGCCAGCAGCTCCCGGCCGGGAGCAATAGACAATGAGCAGTTCTTC.

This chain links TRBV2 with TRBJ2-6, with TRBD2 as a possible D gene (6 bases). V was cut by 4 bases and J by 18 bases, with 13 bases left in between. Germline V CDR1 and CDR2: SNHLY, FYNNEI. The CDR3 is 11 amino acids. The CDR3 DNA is TGTGCCAGCAGTGGAACAGCGGGCCCGACTTTC. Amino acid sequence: CASSGTAGPTF.

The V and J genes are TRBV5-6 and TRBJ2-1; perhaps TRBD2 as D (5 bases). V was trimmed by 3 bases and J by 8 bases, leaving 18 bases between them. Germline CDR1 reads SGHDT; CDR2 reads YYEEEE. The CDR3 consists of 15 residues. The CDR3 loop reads CASSSRKTMRDEQFF. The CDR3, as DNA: TGTGCCAGCAGCTCTCGTAAGACCATGAGGGATGAGCAGTTCTTC. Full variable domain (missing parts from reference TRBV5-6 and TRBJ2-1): DAGVTQSPTHLIKTRGQQVTLRCSPKSGHDTVSWYQQALGQGPQFIFQYYEEEERQRGNFPDRFSGHQFPNYSSELNVNALLLGDSALYLCASSSRKTMRDEQFFGPGTRLTVL.

The CDR3 protein is CASSIGPGPEAFF. For the CDR3, the DNA is TGTGCCAGTAGTATAGGTCCAGGCCCTGAAGCTTTCTTT. The chain couples TRBV19 to TRBJ1-1; no clear D gene. The germline gives CDR1 LNHDA, CDR2 SQIVND (reference sequence). The CDR3 extends over 13 amino acids. Trimming removed 1 base from V and 6 bases from J, with 9 bases in between.

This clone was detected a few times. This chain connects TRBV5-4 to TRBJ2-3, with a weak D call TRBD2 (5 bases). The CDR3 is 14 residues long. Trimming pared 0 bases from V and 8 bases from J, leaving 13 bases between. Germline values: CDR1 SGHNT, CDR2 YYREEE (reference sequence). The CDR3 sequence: CASSLGGIEATQYF. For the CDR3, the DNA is TGTGCCAGCAGCTTGGGAGGGATTGAGGCTACGCAGTATTTT.

The CDR3 DNA sequence: TGTGCCAGCAGGCCGCGGGGGGTCGAGCAGTTCTTC. Translating it yields CASRPRGVEQFF. The rearrangement joins TRBV28 to TRBJ2-1; 8 nucleotides agree with TRBD2. Germline CDR1 and CDR2: MDHEN and SYDVKM. This CDR3 is 12 amino acids long. Trimming took 6 bases from V and 10 from J; bases not matched to a gene: 5.

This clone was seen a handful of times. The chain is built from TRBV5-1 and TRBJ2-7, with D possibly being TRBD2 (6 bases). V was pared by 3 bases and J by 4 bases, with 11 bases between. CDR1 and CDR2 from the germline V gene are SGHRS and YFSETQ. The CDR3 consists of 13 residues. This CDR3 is CASSSSGGYEQYF. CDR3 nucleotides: TGCGCCAGCAGCTCCTCTGGGGGGTACGAGCAGTACTTC.

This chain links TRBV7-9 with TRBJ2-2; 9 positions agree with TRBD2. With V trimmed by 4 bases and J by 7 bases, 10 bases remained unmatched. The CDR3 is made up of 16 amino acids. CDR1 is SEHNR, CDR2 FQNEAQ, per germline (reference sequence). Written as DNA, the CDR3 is TGTGCCAGCAGCTCAATTTTAGCGGGAGTTGGCGGGGAGCTGTTTTTT. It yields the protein CASSSILAGVGGELFF.

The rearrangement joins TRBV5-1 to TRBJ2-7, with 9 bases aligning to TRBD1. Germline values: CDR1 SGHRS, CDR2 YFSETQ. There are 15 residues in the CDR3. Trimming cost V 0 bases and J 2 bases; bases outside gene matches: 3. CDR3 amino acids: CASSLGGTGPYEQYV. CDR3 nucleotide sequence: TGCGCCAGCAGCTTGGGAGGGACAGGGCCCTACGAGCAGTACGTC.

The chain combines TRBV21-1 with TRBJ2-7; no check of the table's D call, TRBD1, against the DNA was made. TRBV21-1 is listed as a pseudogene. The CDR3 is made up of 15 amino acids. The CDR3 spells CASSKGGDRAYEQYV. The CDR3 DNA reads TGTGCCAGCAGCAAAGGGGGGGACAGGGCTTACGAGCAGTACGTC.

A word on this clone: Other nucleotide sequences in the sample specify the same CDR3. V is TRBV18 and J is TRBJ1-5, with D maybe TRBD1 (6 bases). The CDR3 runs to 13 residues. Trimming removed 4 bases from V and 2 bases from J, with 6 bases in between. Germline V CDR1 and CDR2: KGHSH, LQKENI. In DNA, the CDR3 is TGTGCCAGCTCACAGGGGGGCAATCAGCCCCAGCATTTT. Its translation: CASSQGGNQPQHF.

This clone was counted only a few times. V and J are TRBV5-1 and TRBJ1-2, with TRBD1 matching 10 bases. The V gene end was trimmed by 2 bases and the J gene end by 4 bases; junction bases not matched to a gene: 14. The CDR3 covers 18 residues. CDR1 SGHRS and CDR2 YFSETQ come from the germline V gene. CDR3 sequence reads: CASSFNPGQGRIGYGYTF. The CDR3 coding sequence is TGCGCCAGCAGCTTTAATCCGGGACAGGGGCGAATTGGCTATGGCTACACCTTC. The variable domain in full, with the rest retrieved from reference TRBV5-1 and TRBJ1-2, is KAGVTQTPRYLIKTRGQQVTLSCSPISGHRSVSWYQQTPGQGLQFLFEYFSETQRNKGNFPGRFSGRQFSNSRSEMNVSTLELGDSALYLCASSFNPGQGRIGYGYTFGSGTRLTVV.

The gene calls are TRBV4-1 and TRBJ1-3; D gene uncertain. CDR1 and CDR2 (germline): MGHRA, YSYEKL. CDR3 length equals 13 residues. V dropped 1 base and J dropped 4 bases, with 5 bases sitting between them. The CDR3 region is CASSQVQGNTIYF. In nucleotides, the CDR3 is TGCGCCAGCAGCCAAGTCCAGGGAAACACCATATATTTT.

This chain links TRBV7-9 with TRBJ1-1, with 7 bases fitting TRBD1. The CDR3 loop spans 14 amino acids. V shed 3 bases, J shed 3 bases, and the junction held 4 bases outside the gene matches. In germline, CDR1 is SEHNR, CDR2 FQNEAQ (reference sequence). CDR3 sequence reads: CASSFPQGDTEAFF. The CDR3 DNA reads TGTGCCAGCAGCTTCCCCCAGGGGGACACTGAAGCTTTCTTT.

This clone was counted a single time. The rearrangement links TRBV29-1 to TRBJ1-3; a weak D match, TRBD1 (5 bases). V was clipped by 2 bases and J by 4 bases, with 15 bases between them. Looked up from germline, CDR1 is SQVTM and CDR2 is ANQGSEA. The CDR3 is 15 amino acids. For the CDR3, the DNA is TGCAGCGTTGAAAGGGGCTCTCGGGGGGGAAACACCATATATTTT. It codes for CSVERGSRGGNTIYF. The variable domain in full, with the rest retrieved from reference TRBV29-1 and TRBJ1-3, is SAVISQKPSRDICQRGTSLTIQCQVDSQVTMMFWYRQQPGQSLTLIATANQGSEATYESGFVIDKFPISRPNLTFSTLTVSNMSPEDSSIYLCSVERGSRGGNTIYFGEGSWLTVV.

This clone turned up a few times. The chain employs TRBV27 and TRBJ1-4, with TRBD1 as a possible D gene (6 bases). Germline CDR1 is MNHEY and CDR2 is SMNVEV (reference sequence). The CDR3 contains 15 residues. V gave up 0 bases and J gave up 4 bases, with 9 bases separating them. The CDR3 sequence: CASSLSGHINEKLFF. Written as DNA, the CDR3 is TGTGCCAGCAGTTTATCGGGACACATTAATGAAAAACTGTTTTTT.

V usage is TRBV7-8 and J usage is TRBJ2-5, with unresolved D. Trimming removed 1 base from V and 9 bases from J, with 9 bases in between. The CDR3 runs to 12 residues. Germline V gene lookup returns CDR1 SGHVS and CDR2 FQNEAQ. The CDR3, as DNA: TGTGCCAGCAGCTTAGAGATCCGCGCCCAGTACTTC. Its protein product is CASSLEIRAQYF.

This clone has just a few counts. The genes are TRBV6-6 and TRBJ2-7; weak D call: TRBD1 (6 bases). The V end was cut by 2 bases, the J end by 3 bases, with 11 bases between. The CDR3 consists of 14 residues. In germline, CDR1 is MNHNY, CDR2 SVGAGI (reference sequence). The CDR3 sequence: CASSYGATGYEQYV. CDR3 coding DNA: TGTGCCAGCAGTTACGGGGCGACAGGCTACGAGCAGTACGTC.

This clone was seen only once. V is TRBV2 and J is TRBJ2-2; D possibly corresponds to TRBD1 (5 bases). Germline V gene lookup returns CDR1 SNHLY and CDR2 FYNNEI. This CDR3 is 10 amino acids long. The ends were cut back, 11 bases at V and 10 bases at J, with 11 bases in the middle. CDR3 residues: CAVMGPELFF. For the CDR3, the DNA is TGTGCCGTCATGGGGCCGGAGCTGTTTTTT.

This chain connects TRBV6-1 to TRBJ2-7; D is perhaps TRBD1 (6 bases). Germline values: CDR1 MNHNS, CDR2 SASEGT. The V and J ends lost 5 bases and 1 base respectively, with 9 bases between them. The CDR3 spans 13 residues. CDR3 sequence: CASSTQGSYEQYV. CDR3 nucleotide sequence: TGTGCCAGCAGTACCCAGGGGTCCTACGAGCAGTACGTC.

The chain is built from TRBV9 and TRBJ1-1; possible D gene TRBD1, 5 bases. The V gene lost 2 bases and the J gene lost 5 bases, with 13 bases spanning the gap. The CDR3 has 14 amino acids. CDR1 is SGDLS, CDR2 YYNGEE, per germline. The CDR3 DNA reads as TGTGCCAGCAGCGTCACGGGGGAAGCGACTGAAGCTTTCTTT. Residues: CASSVTGEATEAFF.

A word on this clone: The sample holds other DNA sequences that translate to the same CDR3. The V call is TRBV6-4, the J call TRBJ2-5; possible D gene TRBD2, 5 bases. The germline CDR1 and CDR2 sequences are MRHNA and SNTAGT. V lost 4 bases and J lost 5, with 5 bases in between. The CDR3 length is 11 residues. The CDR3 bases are TGTGCCAGCAGTGCGGGGGAGACCCAGTACTTC. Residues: CASSAGETQYF.

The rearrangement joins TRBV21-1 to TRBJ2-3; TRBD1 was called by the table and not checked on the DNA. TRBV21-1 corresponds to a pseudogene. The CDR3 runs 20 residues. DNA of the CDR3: TGTGCCAGCAGCCCAGACCTACTGGCCCAAACAGGGGGTTGCGCAGATACGCAGTATTTT. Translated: CASSPDLLAQTGGCADTQYF.